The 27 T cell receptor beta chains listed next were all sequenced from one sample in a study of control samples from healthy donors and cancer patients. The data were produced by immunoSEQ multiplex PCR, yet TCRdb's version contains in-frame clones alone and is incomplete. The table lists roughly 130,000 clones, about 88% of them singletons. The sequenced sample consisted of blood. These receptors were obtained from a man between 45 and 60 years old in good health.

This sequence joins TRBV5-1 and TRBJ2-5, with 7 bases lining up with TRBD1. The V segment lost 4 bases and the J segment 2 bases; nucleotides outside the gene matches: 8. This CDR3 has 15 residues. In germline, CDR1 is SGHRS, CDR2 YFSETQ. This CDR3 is CASSTGQAGQETQYF. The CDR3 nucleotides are TGCGCCAGCAGCACCGGACAGGCAGGACAAGAGACCCAGTACTTC.

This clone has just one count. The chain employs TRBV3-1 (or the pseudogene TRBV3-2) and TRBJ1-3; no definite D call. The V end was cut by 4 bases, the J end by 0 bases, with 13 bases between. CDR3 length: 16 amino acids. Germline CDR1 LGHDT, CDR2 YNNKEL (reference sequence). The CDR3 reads CASSRRRATSGNTIYF. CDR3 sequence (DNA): TGTGCCAGCAGCCGGAGGAGAGCGACCTCTGGAAACACCATATATTTT.

The CDR3 DNA reads as TGTGCCAGCAGTTACTCCGCCCGCTCTATCCTCTACGAGCAGTACTTC. Translation gives CASSYSARSILYEQYF. The J gene is TRBJ2-7, the V gene TRBV6-5, with D uncertain. CDR1 and CDR2 (germline): MNHEY, SVGAGI. The CDR3 contains 16 residues. Between the trimmed V and J ends, which lost 0 bases and 3 bases, there was a span of 15 bases.

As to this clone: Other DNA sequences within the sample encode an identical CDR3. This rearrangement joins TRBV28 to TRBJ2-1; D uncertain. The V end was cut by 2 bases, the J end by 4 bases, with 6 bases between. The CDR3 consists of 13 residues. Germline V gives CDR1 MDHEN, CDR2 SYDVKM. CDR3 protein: CASSLPGYNEQFF. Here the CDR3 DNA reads TGTGCCAGCAGTTTACCAGGATACAATGAGCAGTTCTTC.

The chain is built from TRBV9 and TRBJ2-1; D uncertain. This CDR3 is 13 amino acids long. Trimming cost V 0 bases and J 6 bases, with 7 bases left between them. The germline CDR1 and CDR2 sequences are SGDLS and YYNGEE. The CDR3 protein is CASSVGHLNEQFF. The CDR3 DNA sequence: TGTGCCAGCAGCGTAGGACATCTCAATGAGCAGTTCTTC.

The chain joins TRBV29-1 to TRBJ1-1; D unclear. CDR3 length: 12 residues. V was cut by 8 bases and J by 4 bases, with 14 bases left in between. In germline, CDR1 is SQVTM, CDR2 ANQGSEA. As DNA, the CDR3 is TGCAGCTTTAGTTTGGTGGGCACTGAAGCTTTCTTT. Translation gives CSFSLVGTEAFF.

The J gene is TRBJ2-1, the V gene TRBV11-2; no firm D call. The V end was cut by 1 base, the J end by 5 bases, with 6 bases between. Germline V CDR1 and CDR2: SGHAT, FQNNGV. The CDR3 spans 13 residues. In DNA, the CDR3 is TGTGCCAGCAGCTTAGTAGTCGACAATGAGCAGTTCTTC. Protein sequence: CASSLVVDNEQFF.

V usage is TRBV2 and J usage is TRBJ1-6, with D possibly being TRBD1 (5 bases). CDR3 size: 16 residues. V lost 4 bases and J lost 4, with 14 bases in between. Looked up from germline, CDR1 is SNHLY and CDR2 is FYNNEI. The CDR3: CASSARTPDYNSPLHF. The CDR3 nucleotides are TGTGCCAGCAGTGCGCGGACACCAGATTATAATTCACCCCTCCACTTT.

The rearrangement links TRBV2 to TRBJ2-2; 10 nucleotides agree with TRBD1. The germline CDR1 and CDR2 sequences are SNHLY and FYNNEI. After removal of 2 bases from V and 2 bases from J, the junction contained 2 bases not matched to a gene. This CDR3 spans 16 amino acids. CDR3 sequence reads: CASSEWDRGNTGELFF. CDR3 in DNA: TGTGCCAGCAGTGAATGGGACAGGGGAAACACCGGGGAGCTGTTTTTT.

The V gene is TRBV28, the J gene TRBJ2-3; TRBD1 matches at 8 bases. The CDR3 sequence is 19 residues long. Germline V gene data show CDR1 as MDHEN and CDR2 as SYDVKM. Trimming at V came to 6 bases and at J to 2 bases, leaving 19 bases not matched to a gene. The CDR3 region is CASRSGTGVWSGPTDTQYF. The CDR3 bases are TGTGCCAGCAGATCCGGGACAGGCGTATGGAGCGGGCCCACAGATACGCAGTATTTT.

CDR3 coding DNA: TGTGCCAGCTCACCACTAGCGGGGGTCGAGCAGTACTTC. Protein sequence: CASSPLAGVEQYF. The chain links TRBV18 to TRBJ2-7, with 9 bases lining up with TRBD2. From germline, CDR1 is KGHSH and CDR2 LQKENI. V trimming: 1 base; J trimming: 6 bases; junction bases outside the gene matches: 1. The CDR3 sequence is 13 residues long.

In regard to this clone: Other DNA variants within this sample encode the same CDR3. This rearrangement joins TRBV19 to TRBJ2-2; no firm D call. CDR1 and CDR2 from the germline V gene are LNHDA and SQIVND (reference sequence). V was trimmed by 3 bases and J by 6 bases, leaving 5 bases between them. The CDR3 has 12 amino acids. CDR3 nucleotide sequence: TGTGCCAGTAGTATCAGTGCCGGGGAGCTGTTTTTT. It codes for CASSISAGELFF.

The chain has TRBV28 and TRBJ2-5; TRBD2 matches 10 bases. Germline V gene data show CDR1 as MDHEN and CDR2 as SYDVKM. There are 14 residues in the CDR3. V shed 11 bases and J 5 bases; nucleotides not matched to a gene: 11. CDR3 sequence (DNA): TGTGCCGCCCAGAGCGGGGGGGCCAGGGAGACCCAGTACTTC. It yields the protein CAAQSGGARETQYF. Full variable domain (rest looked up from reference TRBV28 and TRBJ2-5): DVKVTQSSRYLVKRTGEKVFLECVQDMDHENMFWYRQDPGLGLRLIYFSYDVKMKEKGDIPEGYSVSREKKERFSLILESASTNQTSMYLCAAQSGGARETQYFGPGTRLLVL.

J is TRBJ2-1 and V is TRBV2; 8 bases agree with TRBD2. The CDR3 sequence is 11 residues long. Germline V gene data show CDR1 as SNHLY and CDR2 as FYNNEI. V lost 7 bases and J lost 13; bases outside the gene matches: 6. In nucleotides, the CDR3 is TGTGCCAGCACCCCGGGGGGGGGCCAGTTCTTC. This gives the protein CASTPGGGQFF.

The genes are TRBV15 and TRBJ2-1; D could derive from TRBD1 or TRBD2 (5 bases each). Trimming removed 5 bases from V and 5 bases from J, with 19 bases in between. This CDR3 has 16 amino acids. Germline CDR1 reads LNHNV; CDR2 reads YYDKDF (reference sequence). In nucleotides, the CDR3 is TGTGCCACCAGCCCCCGATGGATGCGAGGGGACAATGAGCAGTTCTTC. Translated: CATSPRWMRGDNEQFF.

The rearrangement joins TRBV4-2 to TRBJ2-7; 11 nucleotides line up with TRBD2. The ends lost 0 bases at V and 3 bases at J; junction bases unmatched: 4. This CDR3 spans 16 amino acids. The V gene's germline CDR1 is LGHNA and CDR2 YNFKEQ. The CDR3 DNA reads TGTGCCAGCAGCCAAGACGCCGGGACTAGCGGCTACGAGCAGTACTTC. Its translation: CASSQDAGTSGYEQYF.

In nucleotides, the CDR3 is TGTGCCAGTAGTATAACAACAGGCTCCTACGAGCAGTACTTC. It encodes CASSITTGSYEQYF. The chain has TRBV19 and TRBJ2-7, with D possibly TRBD1 on 5 matching bases. Looked up from germline, CDR1 is LNHDA and CDR2 is SQIVND (reference sequence). Trimming shortened V by 2 bases and J by 0 bases, and 8 bases separated the two germline ends. The CDR3 has 14 amino acids.

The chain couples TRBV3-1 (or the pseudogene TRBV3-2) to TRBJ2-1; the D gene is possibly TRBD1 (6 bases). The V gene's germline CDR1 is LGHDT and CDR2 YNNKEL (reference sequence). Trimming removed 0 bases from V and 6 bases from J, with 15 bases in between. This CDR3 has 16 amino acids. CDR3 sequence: CASSQDRGLPGNEQFF. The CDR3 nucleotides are TGTGCCAGCAGCCAAGACAGGGGATTACCTGGCAATGAGCAGTTCTTC.

The CDR3 is CASSIRGGRGGYTF. The CDR3 DNA is TGTGCCAGTAGTATCCGCGGGGGGCGAGGTGGCTACACCTTC. The chain has TRBV19 and TRBJ1-2; maybe TRBD1 (6 bases). CDR1 is LNHDA and CDR2 is SQIVND in the germline V gene (reference sequence). Trimming pared 3 bases from V and 7 bases from J, leaving 15 bases between. This CDR3 region has 14 residues.

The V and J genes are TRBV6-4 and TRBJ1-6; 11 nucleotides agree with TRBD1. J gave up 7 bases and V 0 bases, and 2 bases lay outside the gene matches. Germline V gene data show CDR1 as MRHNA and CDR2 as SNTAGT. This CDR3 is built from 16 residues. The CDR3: CASSDSGTGGNSPLHF. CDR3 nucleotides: TGTGCCAGCAGTGACTCGGGGACAGGGGGAAATTCACCCCTCCACTTT.

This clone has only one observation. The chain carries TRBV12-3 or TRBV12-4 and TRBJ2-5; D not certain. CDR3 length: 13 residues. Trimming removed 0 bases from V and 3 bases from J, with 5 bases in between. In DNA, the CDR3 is TGTGCCAGCAGTTTAGCCGAGAAAGAGACCCAGTACTTC. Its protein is CASSLAEKETQYF.

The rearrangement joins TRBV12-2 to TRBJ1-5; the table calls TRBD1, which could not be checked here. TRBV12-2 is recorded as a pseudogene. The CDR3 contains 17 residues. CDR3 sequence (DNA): TGTGCAAGTCGCTTAGTGGCAGGGGGCGAAGGCAATCAGCCCCAGCATTTT. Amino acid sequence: CASRLVAGGEGNQPQHF.

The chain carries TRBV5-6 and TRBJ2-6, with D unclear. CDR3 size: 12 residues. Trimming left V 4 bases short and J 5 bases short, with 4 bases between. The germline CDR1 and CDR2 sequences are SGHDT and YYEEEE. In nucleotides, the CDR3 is TGTGCCAGCAGCGCCCGGGCCAACGTCCTGACTTTC. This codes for CASSARANVLTF.

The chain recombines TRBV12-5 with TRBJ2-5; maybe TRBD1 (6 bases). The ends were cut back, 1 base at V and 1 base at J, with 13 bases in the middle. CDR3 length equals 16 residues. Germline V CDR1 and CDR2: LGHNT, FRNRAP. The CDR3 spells CASGLEFGRGQETQYF. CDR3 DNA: TGTGCTAGTGGTTTGGAGTTCGGCAGGGGCCAAGAGACCCAGTACTTC.

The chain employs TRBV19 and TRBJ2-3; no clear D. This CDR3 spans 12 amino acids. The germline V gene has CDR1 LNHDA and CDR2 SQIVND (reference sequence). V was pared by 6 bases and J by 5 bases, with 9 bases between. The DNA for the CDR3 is TGTGCCAGTAGAAACTCCGAAGATACGCAGTATTTT. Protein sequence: CASRNSEDTQYF.

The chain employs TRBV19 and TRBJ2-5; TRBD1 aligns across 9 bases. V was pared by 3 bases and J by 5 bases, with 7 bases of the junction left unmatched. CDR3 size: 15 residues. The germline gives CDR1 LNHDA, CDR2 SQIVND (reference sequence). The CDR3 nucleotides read TGTGCCAGTAGTATCGGGGGACAGGGTAGGGAGACCCAGTACTTC. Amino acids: CASSIGGQGRETQYF.

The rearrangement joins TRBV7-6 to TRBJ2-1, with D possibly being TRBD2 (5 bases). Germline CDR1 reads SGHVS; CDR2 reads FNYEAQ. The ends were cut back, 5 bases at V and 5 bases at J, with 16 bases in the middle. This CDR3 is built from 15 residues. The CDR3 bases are TGTGCCAGCAGCCAAAATCCGACTAAAAACAATGAGCAGTTCTTC. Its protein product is CASSQNPTKNNEQFF.